This TCR beta chain emerged from a study of blood T cells in healthy people across ages. The study, taken as a whole, reports: While age rose, TCR beta diversity per million T cells dropped in a roughly linear way.

CDR3 size: 14 residues. Trimming shortened V by 2 bases and J by 8 bases, and 15 bases separated the two germline ends. The germline CDR1 and CDR2 sequences are LGHDT and YNNKEL (reference sequence). Per individual sample, total RNA of at least 6 micrograms was extracted. This clonotype was recorded a few times. Antigen unknown. For the second PCR, which ran for roughly 6 to 12 cycles, a sample-barcoded 5' primer and a J-beta primer mix were used. TCRdb called the 5' RACE reads again in MiXCR, with one record for every CDR3 protein. Of roughly 700,000 distinct CDR3 sequences detected, around half appear once; the ten largest clones hold around 32%.

This sequence was found in a woman aged 55-69 years in good health. V is TRBV3-1 and J is TRBJ1-2; D not certain. Sequencing was carried out using blood. This CDR3 is CASSQRDEASGYTF. As DNA, the CDR3 is TGTGCCAGCAGCCAACGAGACGAGGCGTCCGGCTACACCTTC.